The 21 T cell receptor beta chains given below trace back to one sample, sequenced in a study of T cell responses to AZD1222 COVID-19 vaccine. Clones were read by immunoSEQ multiplex PCR, and TCRdb kept only the in-frame ones, dropping some. The repertoire holds about 140,000 clones, with 85% to 95% as singletons. The specimen was peripheral blood, collected 28 days after the second AZD1222 dose. Receptors were obtained from an adult who received the AZD1222 COVID-19 vaccine.

V is TRBV4-1 and J is TRBJ1-1; D not resolved. This CDR3 has 14 amino acids. Germline CDR1 reads MGHRA; CDR2 reads YSYEKL. Trimming took 3 bases from V and 1 from J, leaving 9 bases between them. CDR3 in amino acids: CASSHVTANTEAFF. The CDR3, as DNA: TGCGCCAGCAGCCACGTTACAGCGAACACTGAAGCTTTCTTT.

With regard to this clone: Relative to the germline gene, one junction end is altered; a read error may explain this. The V call is TRBV19, the J call TRBJ1-3, with a possible D match to TRBD1 (5 bases). The CDR3 sequence is 9 residues long. The germline gives CDR1 LNHDA, CDR2 SQIVND (reference sequence). CDR3: CARLVGVNF. The CDR3 DNA is TGTGCCAGACTTGTGGGGGTAAATTTT.

The chain carries TRBV30 and TRBJ2-3, with D uncertain. This CDR3 contains 11 residues. Germline V gene data show CDR1 as GTSNPN and CDR2 as SVGIG (reference sequence). V shed 3 bases and J shed 6 bases, with 7 bases lying between them. CDR3 sequence (DNA): TGTGCCTGGAGGATCGGGGATACGCAGTATTTT. Amino acids: CAWRIGDTQYF.

The chain couples TRBV3-1 (or the pseudogene TRBV3-2) to TRBJ1-1; a possible D gene is TRBD1 (5 bases). Between the trimmed V and J ends, which lost 2 bases and 3 bases, there was a span of 16 bases. The CDR3 totals 16 residues. Germline V CDR1 and CDR2: LGHDT, YNNKEL (reference sequence). CDR3 coding DNA: TGTGCCAGCAGCCAAACCCCTGGGATGGGGGACACTGAAGCTTTCTTT. Translated: CASSQTPGMGDTEAFF.

CDR3 bases: TGTGCCAGCAGTTACCCGGGACAGGGATACCACGAGCAGTACTTC. Protein product: CASSYPGQGYHEQYF. V is TRBV6-6 and J is TRBJ2-7, with 9 bases aligning to TRBD1. The trim removed 2 bases at V and 5 bases at J, leaving 7 bases unmatched. Germline CDR1 is MNHNY and CDR2 is SVGAGI (reference sequence). This CDR3 is built from 15 residues.

The V gene is TRBV18, the J gene TRBJ1-2; 10 nucleotides align to TRBD1. This CDR3 is 12 amino acids long. After removal of 3 bases from V and 12 bases from J, the junction contained 4 bases not matched to a gene. The germline gives CDR1 KGHSH, CDR2 LQKENI. The CDR3 sequence: CASSPGTGDNTF. The CDR3 DNA is TGTGCCAGCTCACCCGGGACAGGGGACAACACCTTC.

This clone has only a few counts. The chain combines TRBV6-6 with TRBJ2-2; tentatively, D is TRBD1 (6 bases). V was trimmed by 7 bases and J by 5 bases, leaving 20 bases between them. Germline CDR1 is MNHNY and CDR2 is SVGAGI (reference sequence). The length of the CDR3 is 16 residues. Written as DNA, the CDR3 is TGTGCCAGCAATCCAAAGTCCGGGACACCGACCGGGGAGCTGTTTTTT. This translates into CASNPKSGTPTGELFF.

This clone was detected once. V gene TRBV24-1 combines with J gene TRBJ2-3; D is undetermined. Between the trimmed V and J ends, which lost 5 bases and 0 bases, there was a span of 5 bases. Germline CDR1 and CDR2: KGHDR and SFDVKD. This CDR3 spans 13 amino acids. The CDR3 loop reads CATSGVSTDTQYF. The DNA for the CDR3 is TGTGCCACCAGTGGAGTTAGCACAGATACGCAGTATTTT.

This clone turned up a few times. The rearrangement joins TRBV7-9 to TRBJ2-7, with D maybe TRBD1 (5 bases). Trimming pared 1 base from V and 2 bases from J, leaving 9 bases between. CDR3 length: 14 amino acids. Germline loops: CDR1 SEHNR, CDR2 FQNEAQ (reference sequence). The CDR3 DNA reads TGTGCCAGCAGCTTAGGTGGGGCTACCTACGAGCAGTACTTC. Amino acids: CASSLGGATYEQYF.

This clone was seen only once. J is TRBJ1-6 and V is TRBV6-5; 9 bases agree with TRBD1. V dropped 7 bases and J dropped 9; count of bases not matched to a gene: 7. The CDR3 contains 14 residues. The V gene's germline CDR1 is MNHEY and CDR2 SVGAGI. CDR3 nucleotides: TGTGCCAGCACCCCGGGACAGGGAACTTCACCCCTCCACTTT. Protein: CASTPGQGTSPLHF.

The chain uses TRBV2 and TRBJ1-2, with 9 bases identical to TRBD1. CDR3 length equals 15 residues. Germline CDR1 and CDR2: SNHLY and FYNNEI. The V and J ends lost 8 bases and 4 bases, in that order; junction bases with no gene match: 11. CDR3 bases: TGTGCCAGCCTACCCGAGACAGGGGGTTTCTATGGCTACACCTTC. This sequence encodes CASLPETGGFYGYTF.

V and J are TRBV6-6 and TRBJ1-5, with TRBD1 matching 9 bases. The CDR3 sequence is 16 residues long. Germline V lookup: CDR1 MNHNY, CDR2 SVGAGI (reference sequence). V lost 0 bases to trimming and J lost 5 bases; unmatched junction nucleotides: 5. CDR3 in DNA: TGTGCCAGCAGTTACTCCGTGACAGGGGGTTATCAGCCCCAGCATTTT. This sequence encodes CASSYSVTGGYQPQHF.

The chain employs TRBV6-5 and TRBJ1-1, with D possibly being TRBD1 (5 bases). V lost 4 bases, J lost 4 bases, and 16 bases lay in between. The germline CDR1 and CDR2 sequences are MNHEY and SVGAGI. CDR3 length: 15 residues. The CDR3 spells CASSSILGTGTEAFF. CDR3 nucleotides: TGTGCCAGCAGTTCTATCTTGGGGACGGGCACTGAAGCTTTCTTT.

The CDR3 sequence: CASSQGNRMNTEAFF. The CDR3 DNA reads as TGCGCCAGCAGCCAAGGGAACAGGATGAACACTGAAGCTTTCTTT. The chain carries TRBV4-1 and TRBJ1-1, with a possible D match to TRBD1 (5 bases). Deletions cut 1 base from V and 0 bases from J, with 9 bases between. The CDR3 extends over 15 amino acids. Germline V gene lookup returns CDR1 MGHRA and CDR2 YSYEKL.

V gene TRBV7-9 combines with J gene TRBJ2-2; D remains ambiguous. This CDR3 is 11 amino acids long. Trimming shortened V by 6 bases and J by 8 bases, and 7 bases separated the two germline ends. The germline CDR1 and CDR2 sequences are SEHNR and FQNEAQ (reference sequence). The CDR3 DNA reads TGTGCCAGCAGTCTACTGGGGGAGCTGTTTTTT. Protein product: CASSLLGELFF.

About this clone itself: A read error is likely, as this CDR3 ends without the conserved phenylalanine or tryptophan. Because the CDR3's place on the DNA is in doubt, the DNA is left out and the CDR3 is given as listed by TCRdb. The CDR3 reads CASTWLGVS. V usage is TRBV19 and J usage is TRBJ1-1. Germline values: CDR1 LNHDA, CDR2 SQIVND (reference sequence). With termini counted, the CDR3 has 9 amino acids.

The chain recombines TRBV29-1 with TRBJ1-2, with no clear D. CDR1 and CDR2 from the germline V gene are SQVTM and ANQGSEA. This CDR3 is 11 amino acids long. As DNA, the CDR3 is TGCAGAAAATGGACGGGCTATGGCTACACCTTC. Its translation is CRKWTGYGYTF.

A single count supports this clone. The rearrangement joins TRBV5-5 to TRBJ1-2; possible D gene TRBD1, 6 bases. The V gene lost 4 bases and the J gene lost 1 base, with 14 bases spanning the gap. CDR1 is SGHKS and CDR2 is YYEKEE in the germline V gene (reference sequence). The CDR3 extends over 15 amino acids. CDR3 sequence: CASSPSTGLNYGYTF. In DNA form, the CDR3 reads TGTGCCAGCAGCCCCTCGACAGGCCTTAACTATGGCTACACCTTC.

V gene TRBV18 combines with J gene TRBJ2-2; D is possibly TRBD1 (6 bases). Germline V lookup: CDR1 KGHSH, CDR2 LQKENI. Between the trimmed V and J ends, which lost 2 bases and 0 bases, there was a span of 10 bases. The CDR3 spans 16 residues. CDR3 DNA sequence: TGTGCCAGCTCACCAAGCGAGGGGGCGAACACCGGGGAGCTGTTTTTT. Protein: CASSPSEGANTGELFF.

The gene calls are TRBV4-3 and TRBJ1-4, with D perhaps matching TRBD1 (6 bases). Germline-derived CDR1 and CDR2 are LGHNA and YSLEER. Deletions cut 3 bases from V and 8 bases from J, with 13 bases between. CDR3 size: 14 residues. CDR3 sequence (DNA): TGCGCCAGCAGCCACAGGGGTACCGGAGAAAAACTGTTTTTT. Protein sequence: CASSHRGTGEKLFF.

The chain is built from TRBV6-5 and TRBJ2-3; 7 bases are shared with TRBD2. The CDR3 extends over 15 amino acids. Germline V lookup: CDR1 MNHEY, CDR2 SVGAGI. The ends lost 3 bases at V and 2 bases at J; junction bases unmatched: 5. The CDR3 nucleotides read TGTGCCAGCAGTTATGCGGGGGAGGCCACAGATACGCAGTATTTT. Amino acid sequence: CASSYAGEATDTQYF.